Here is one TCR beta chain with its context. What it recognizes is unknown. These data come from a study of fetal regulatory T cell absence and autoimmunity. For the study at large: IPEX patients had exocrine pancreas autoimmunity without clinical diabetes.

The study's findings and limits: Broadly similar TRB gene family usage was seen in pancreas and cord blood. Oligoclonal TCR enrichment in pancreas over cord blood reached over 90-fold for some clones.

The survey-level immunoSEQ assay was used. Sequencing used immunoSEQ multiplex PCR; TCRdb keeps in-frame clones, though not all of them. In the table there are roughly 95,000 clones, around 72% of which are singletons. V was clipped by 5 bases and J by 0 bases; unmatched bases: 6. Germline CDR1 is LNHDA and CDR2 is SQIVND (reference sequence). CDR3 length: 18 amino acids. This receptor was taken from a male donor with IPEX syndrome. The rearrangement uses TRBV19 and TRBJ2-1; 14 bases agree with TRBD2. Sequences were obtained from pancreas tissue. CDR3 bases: TGTGCCAGTAGTCCGGGACTAGCGGGGGTAAGCTCCTACAATGAGCAGTTCTTC. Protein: CASSPGLAGVSSYNEQFF.